Included here is one TCR beta chain sequence, with context. What it recognizes is unknown. Thawed PBMCs were FACS-sorted into unstimulated CD4+CD25+CD127- regulatory T cells, CD4+CD25- non-regulatory cells, CD4 and CD8 cells. J was trimmed by 7 bases and V by 4 bases; bases with no gene match: 14. CDR1 is SQVTM, CDR2 ANQGSEA, per germline. The CDR3 has 15 amino acids. The sample is drawn from a study of Tregs in tolerant kidney transplant recipients. Findings and caveats of the study: The most relevant donor-specific Treg TCRbeta repertoire apparently came from expansion with activated donor B cells. No direct test of biological reproducibility was done here. Few patients were studied, so findings need validation in larger groups.

TCRdb keeps only in-frame clones here, not all; method: immunoSEQ multiplex PCR. The sample shows 92,000 or so clones, roughly 92% of them seen only once. The V gene is TRBV29-1, the J gene TRBJ2-7; 9 bases map to TRBD2. This sequence originates from a human donor in good health. Sequencing was carried out using CD8+ T cells from blood. CDR3 in amino acids: CSVGGGERVTGEQYF. Here the CDR3 DNA reads TGCAGCGTTGGCGGGGGGGAGCGGGTGACCGGTGAGCAGTACTTC.